This entry is about one TCR beta chain. Its cognate antigen has yet to be identified. These data are taken from a study of T cell responses to AZD1222 COVID-19 vaccine (dated by TCRdb to 2020 to 2023). Regarding the complete study: TCR sequencing was performed for more than 230 trial participants, of whom about 200 were given two doses of AZD1222 and about 25 were given two doses of MenACWY control vaccine. Trial participants were enrolled by age into 18-55, 56-69 and 70-plus year subgroups, with roughly 150, 30 and 60 TCR-sequenced participants respectively.

The CDR3 regions of human TCRbeta chains were analyzed by immunosequencing. Per the original workflow: TCRs in the repertoires were compared against a reference library of SARS-CoV-2-specific TCRs that had been generated with the MIRA antigen-specificity platform. Breadth was defined as the fraction of unique TCRs that were SARS-CoV-2-associated. Depth was defined as the fraction of total T cells that were SARS-CoV-2-associated. Each spike-specific TCR was assigned to its reactive spike region and to a CD4 or CD8 class using the MIRA data. Log10-transformed breadth and depth values were compared by one-way ANOVA with Sidak's multiple comparisons tests. The source is immuneACCESS, and TCRdb retained only in-frame sequences with V and J called. Part of the clones is not carried over; for the studies checked, unresolved V genes explain less than half of this, and the remainder is unexplained. The V and J calls and the clone size are those of that table, but D and trimming were determined from the DNA. Per the sample table, the count is around 140,000 clones. The ten largest clones add up to approximately 2% of the sample.

The germline ends are 15 bases apart after V is trimmed by 4 bases and J by 4 bases. CDR1 and CDR2, per the germline V gene, are SGDLS and YYNGEE. The CDR3 runs 16 amino acids, cysteine and phenylalanine included. Only CDR3 DNA is held: 48 bases, read in frame from base 1. What the work shows at the level of the full study, not this receptor alone: After two AZD1222 doses, both the breadth and the depth of spike-specific TCRs were significantly higher than at day 0 and than in MenACWY recipients. Participants were mostly white British and included more females than males, and it was suggested by the authors that clonal diversity may have been underestimated. Conclusions about previously exposed vaccinees are limited, since just five or six AZD1222 recipients were seropositive for SARS-CoV-2 at baseline. Nearly half of unique spike-specific TCRs reportedly recognized epitopes outside regions mutated in the B.1.351 and B.1.1.7 variants. The vaccine-associated CD4 TCRs covered the entire spike protein, and the dominant responses fell in regions 160-218 and 743-854. No day 14 peak-response samples were available, so repertoires were characterized only after the peak T cell response. The 56-69-year group was small, and its depth increase did not reach significance, likely because of low power.

Interpreted using the paper, the time point label stands for: baseline before first vaccination. Vaccinee samples were obtained from the UK trials COV001 and COV002, which included a single-blind randomized controlled phase 2/3 trial of AZD1222 (ChAdOx1 nCoV-19) in healthy adults. For TCRbeta chain sequencing, PBMC samples from trial participants were taken at day 0 and at day 28 after the second dose. Sequencing input: peripheral blood. The sequence came from an adult in good health. Recombination connected TRBV9 to TRBJ1-6; TRBD1 is perhaps the D gene, given 6 matching bases. Read as DNA, the sequence is TGTGCCAGCAGCCCCAGGGGATCCAATTATAATTCACCCCTCCACTTT. It encodes CASSPRGSNYNSPLHF.